The 3 T cell receptor beta chains below all came from one sample that was sequenced in a study of cytomegalovirus exposure and HLA in healthy donors. Primers for the PCR totalled 60 Vbeta and 13 Jbeta. Data came from immunoSEQ multiplex PCR; TCRdb stores just in-frame clones and leaves some out. The sample records more than 90,000 clones, approximately 80% being singletons. The sequenced material came from PBMCs. Receptors were obtained from a woman between 65 and 79 years old in good health and CMV-seropositive.

The CDR3 loop reads CASSLGGSSYEQYF. The CDR3 region has the DNA TGTGCCAGCAGTTTAGGAGGGAGCTCCTACGAGCAGTACTTC. The chain employs TRBV28 and TRBJ2-5; tentatively, D is TRBD2 (6 bases). The J call could be wrong; TRBJ2-7 is a better fit for the DNA end. The length of the CDR3 is 14 residues. Per germline, CDR1 MDHEN and CDR2 SYDVKM.

This chain links TRBV9 with TRBJ2-1; 9 bases map to TRBD2. There are 16 residues in the CDR3. Germline V gene sequence: CDR1 SGDLS, CDR2 YYNGEE. The ends lost 4 bases at V and 6 bases at J; junction bases unmatched: 11. Here the CDR3 reads CASSLGGTSNTNEQFF. The CDR3 DNA follows: TGTGCCAGCAGCCTTGGGGGGACTAGCAATACCAATGAGCAGTTCTTC.

The gene calls are TRBV21-1 and TRBJ2-7; the table assigns TRBD2, which was not confirmed against the DNA. TRBV21-1 represents a pseudogene. This CDR3 has 15 amino acids. The CDR3 sequence: CASRAKREGHYEQYF. CDR3 in DNA: TGTGCCAGCAGAGCTAAGCGGGAGGGCCATTACGAGCAGTACTTC.